This TCR beta chain was identified during a study of shared clonotypes between healthy human individuals (dated by TCRdb to 2019 to 2021). Concerning the study at large: Two women and a few men aged 18 to 49 years were included in the cohort. For each donor, CD4 naive and CD4 memory were each given three plates, CD8 naive was given two plates, and CD8 memory was given one plate. The study deeply sequenced blood TCR repertoires of about five healthy adults to estimate repertoire size and the extent of clonotype sharing between individuals. To increase sequencing depth and limit assay-specific biases, TCR repertoire library preparation and sequencing were carried out by different laboratories using diverse techniques. Per donor, leukapheresis produced somewhere between about 0.85 and 8.9 billion PBMCs.

Spanning cysteine to phenylalanine, the CDR3 consists of 13 amino acids. The entry retains the CDR3 DNA only, 39 bases that are in frame from base 1. For CDR1 and CDR2, the germline V gene lists ENHRY and SYGVKD. The V end gives up 10 bases and the J end 4 bases, leaving 8 bases in the junction not matched to a gene. General conclusions and limits of the study: Approximately 4.8% of naive CD4, 3.5% of naive CD8, around 2.3% of memory CD4, and around 0.4% of memory CD8 clonotypes were shared across several donors. Rarefaction of sorted-subset datasets indicated incomplete sequencing despite the large sequencing depth. Higher generation probabilities were observed for clonotypes shared by all four sorted-subset donors than for non-shared clonotypes. Pairwise subsampling indicated that sequencing depth was expected to affect the degree of clonotype sharing among donors. Naive subsets generally had larger estimated clonotype richness than memory subsets. Sampling was restricted to blood, and TCR repertoires in tissues likely differ from the TCR repertoires found in blood. The genetic and exposure-history diversity represented was limited by the small number of donors.

Notes on this clone: Its antigen remains unidentified. Base qualities are missing; no much larger clone stands one base away.

Donors were healthy HIV-negative adults with no recently reported acute infections or vaccinations. Every donor was a Caucasian adult residing in Nashville, Tennessee, USA. CD4+ T cells were enriched through magnetic negative selection, after which naive cells were positively selected on CD45RA and the remaining negative fraction served as the memory subset. After blood collection by leukapheresis, PBMCs were isolated using Ficoll-Histopaque density gradient centrifugation and then cryopreserved in the vapor phase of liquid nitrogen. Analytical flow cytometry was used to check the purity and quantity of every magnetically sorted T cell population. Genomic DNA was isolated from each sorted fraction and quantified by UV absorbance on a Nanodrop 2000c. TCR CDR3 regions were amplified from genomic DNA by multiplex PCR using the deep immunoSEQ assay. Extracted genomic DNA from each cell subset was spread evenly across all wells of several immunoSEQ 96-well plates, with each plate serving as a replicate. For sorted subsets, about 0.2 ug genomic DNA, equal to 25,000 to 35,000 T cell genomes, was loaded into each replicate PCR. Purified libraries were quantified with a Qubit 3.0 fluorometer, sized on a Bioanalyzer 2100, and re-quantified with the KAPA Library Quantification kit. Every immunoSEQ 96-well plate was sequenced on a separate single-read 150-cycle Illumina NextSeq 550 flow cell. The original methods were these. Because the immunoSEQ output included only junctional sequences and no quality scores, the filtering could not be the same as the filtering used for full-length reads. To assign V/J genes and CDR3, sequences were annotated using PyIR, a Python wrapper for IgBLAST v1.9, with IMGT germline references. Any read was removed if the V/J assignment was weak (E-value above 1e-6), the CDR3 was missing, or the read contained stop codons, out-of-frame junctions, or ambiguous translated residues. V3J clonotypes were defined as sequences sharing the same inferred V gene, J gene, and CDR3 amino acid sequence. Percentage overlap between repertoires was computed as shared unique clonotypes divided by the size of the smaller repertoire. Repertoire richness was assessed with RTK rarefaction, the Chao1 estimator, and Recon v2.1 estimates of unobserved clonotypes. Generation probabilities were computed with OLGA for all TCRbeta clonotypes obtained by the gDNA method from four donors. The table was pulled from immuneACCESS by TCRdb, which kept in-frame rearrangements only. Such tables lose some clones; where checked, under half of the loss comes from unresolved V genes, and the rest has no known cause. Clone size and the V and J calls come from that table; the DNA yielded D and trimming. The sample table holds about 1.1 million clones, of which around three quarters were seen once. In total, the top ten clones hold approximately 0.5% of the sample.

The source material was memory CD4+ T cells from PBMCs. The cell subset or site label, as the study defines it: CD45RA-negative fraction. The chain uses TRBV10-3 and TRBJ2-5, and 8 junction bases match TRBD2. This receptor was obtained from a man aged 18 to 30 in good health. Some clones in this sample may be carry-over from other donors' samples. The CDR3 region has the sequence CATQPTSGETQYF. DNA sequence: TGTGCCACGCAACCAACTAGCGGAGAGACCCAGTACTTC.